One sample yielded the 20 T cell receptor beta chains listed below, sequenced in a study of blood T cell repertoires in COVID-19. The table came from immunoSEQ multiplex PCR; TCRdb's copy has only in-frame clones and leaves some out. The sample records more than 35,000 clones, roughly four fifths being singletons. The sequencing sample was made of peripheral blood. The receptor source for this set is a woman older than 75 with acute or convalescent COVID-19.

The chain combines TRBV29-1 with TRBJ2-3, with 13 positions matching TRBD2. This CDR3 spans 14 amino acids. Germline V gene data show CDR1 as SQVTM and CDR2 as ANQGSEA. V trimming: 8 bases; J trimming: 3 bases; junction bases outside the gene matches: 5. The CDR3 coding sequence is TGCAGCACGACTAGCGGGGGGAGGACAGATACGCAGTATTTT. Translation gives CSTTSGGRTDTQYF.

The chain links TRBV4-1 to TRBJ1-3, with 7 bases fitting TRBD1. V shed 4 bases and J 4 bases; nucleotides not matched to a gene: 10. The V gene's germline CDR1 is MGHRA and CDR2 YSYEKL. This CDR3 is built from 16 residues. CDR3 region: CASSPSLTGTGNTIYF. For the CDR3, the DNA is TGCGCCAGCAGCCCTTCGCTGACAGGGACGGGAAACACCATATATTTT.

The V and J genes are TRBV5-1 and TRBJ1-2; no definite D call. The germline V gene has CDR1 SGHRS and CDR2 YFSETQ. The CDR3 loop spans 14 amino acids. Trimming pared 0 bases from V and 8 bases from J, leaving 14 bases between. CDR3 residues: CASSLESVPNGYTF. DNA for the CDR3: TGCGCCAGCAGCTTGGAGTCAGTTCCAAACGGCTACACCTTC.

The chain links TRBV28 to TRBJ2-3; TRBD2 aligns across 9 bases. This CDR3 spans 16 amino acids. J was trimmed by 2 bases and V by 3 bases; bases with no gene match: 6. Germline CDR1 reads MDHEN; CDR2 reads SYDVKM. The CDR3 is CASSFQSSGVTDTQYF. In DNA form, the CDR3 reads TGTGCCAGCAGTTTTCAGTCTAGCGGGGTCACAGATACGCAGTATTTT.

CDR3 in DNA: TGTGCCAGCAGTGAAGTTCGGGCGGGGAATTCACCCCTCCACTTT. Its protein product is CASSEVRAGNSPLHF. This chain uses TRBV6-1 with TRBJ1-6, with unresolved D. V was pared by 1 base and J by 7 bases, with 11 bases between. Looked up from germline, CDR1 is MNHNS and CDR2 is SASEGT. This CDR3 comprises 15 residues.

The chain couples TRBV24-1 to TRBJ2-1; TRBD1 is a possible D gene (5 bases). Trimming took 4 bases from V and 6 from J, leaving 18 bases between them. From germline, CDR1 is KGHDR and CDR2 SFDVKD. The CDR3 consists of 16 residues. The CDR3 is CATSETTVTGFNEQFF. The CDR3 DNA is TGTGCCACCAGTGAGACGACAGTTACCGGATTCAATGAGCAGTTCTTC.

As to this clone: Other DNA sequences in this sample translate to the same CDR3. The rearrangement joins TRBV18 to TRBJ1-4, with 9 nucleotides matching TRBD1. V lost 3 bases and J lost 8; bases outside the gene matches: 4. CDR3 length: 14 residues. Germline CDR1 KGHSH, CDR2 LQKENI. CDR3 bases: TGTGCCAGCTCACCGGGACAGGGAGGCGAAAAACTGTTTTTT. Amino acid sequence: CASSPGQGGEKLFF.

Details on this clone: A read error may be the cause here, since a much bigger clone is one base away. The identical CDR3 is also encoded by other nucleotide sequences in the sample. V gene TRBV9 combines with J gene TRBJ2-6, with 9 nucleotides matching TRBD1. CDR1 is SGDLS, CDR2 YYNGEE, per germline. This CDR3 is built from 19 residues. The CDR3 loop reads CASSKTGGGARSGANVLTF. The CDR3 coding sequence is TGTGCCAGCAGCAAAACAGGGGGCGGTGCCCGATCTGGGGCTAACGTCCTGACTTTC.

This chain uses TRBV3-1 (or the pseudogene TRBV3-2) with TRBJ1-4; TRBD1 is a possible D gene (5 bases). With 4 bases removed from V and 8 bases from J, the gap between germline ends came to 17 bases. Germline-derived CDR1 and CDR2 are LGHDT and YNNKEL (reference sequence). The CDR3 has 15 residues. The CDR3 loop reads CASSPGGSVVEKLFF. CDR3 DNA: TGTGCCAGCAGCCCTGGGGGGTCGGTGGTAGAAAAACTGTTTTTT.

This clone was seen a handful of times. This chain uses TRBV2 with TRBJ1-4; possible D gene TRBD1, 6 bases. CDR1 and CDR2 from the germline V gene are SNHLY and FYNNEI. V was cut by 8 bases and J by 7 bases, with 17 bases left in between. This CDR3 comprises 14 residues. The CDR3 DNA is TGTGCCAGCGCCTTTGACAGGTTAGGTGAAAAACTGTTTTTT. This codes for CASAFDRLGEKLFF.

The CDR3 nucleotides read TGTGCCAGCAGCTTAAACGGAGGGCTAACGTCCTACGAGCAGTACTTC. Translation: CASSLNGGLTSYEQYF. J is TRBJ2-7 and V is TRBV7-2, with D possibly matching TRBD2 (6 bases). Germline lookup yields CDR1 SGHTA and CDR2 FQGNSA. Deletions cut 2 bases from V and 1 base from J, with 15 bases between. The CDR3 has 16 amino acids.

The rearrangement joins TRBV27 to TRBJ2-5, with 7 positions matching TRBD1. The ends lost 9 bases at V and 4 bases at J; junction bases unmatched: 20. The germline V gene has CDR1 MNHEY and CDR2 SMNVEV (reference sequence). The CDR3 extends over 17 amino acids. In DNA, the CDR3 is TGTGCCAGAACCCCCACTGGACCGACAGGGATGAGAGAGACCCAGTACTTC. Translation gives CARTPTGPTGMRETQYF.

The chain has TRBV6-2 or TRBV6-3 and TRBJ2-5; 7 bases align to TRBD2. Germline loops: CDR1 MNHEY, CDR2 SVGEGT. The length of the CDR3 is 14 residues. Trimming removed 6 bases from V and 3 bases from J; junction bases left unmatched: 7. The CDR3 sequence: CASSQGGREETQYF. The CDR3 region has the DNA TGTGCCAGCAGCCAGGGAGGGCGGGAAGAGACCCAGTACTTC.

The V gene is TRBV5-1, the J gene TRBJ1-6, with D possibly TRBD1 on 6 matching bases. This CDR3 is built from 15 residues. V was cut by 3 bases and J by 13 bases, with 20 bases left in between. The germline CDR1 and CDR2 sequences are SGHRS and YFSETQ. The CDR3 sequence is CASSSGTTILTPLHF. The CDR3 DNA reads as TGCGCCAGCAGCTCCGGGACAACTATCTTAACGCCCCTCCACTTT.

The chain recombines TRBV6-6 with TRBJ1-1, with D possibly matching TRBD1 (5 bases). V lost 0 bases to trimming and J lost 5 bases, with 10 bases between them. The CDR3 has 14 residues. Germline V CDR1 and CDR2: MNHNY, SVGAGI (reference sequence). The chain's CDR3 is CASSYSARETEAFF. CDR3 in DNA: TGTGCCAGCAGTTACTCGGCCAGGGAAACTGAAGCTTTCTTT.

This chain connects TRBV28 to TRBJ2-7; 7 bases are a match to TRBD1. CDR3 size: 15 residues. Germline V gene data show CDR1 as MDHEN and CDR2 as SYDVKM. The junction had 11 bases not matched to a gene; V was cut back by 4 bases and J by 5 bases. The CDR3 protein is CASSSTTGLMNEQYF. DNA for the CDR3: TGTGCCAGCAGTTCCACGACAGGGTTAATGAACGAGCAGTACTTC.

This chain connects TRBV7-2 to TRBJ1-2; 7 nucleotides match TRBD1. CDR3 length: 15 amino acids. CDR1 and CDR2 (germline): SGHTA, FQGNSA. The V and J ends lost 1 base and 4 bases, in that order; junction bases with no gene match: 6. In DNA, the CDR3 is TGTGCCAGCAGCTTAGTGGTCCAGGGGGGCTATGGCTACACCTTC. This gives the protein CASSLVVQGGYGYTF.

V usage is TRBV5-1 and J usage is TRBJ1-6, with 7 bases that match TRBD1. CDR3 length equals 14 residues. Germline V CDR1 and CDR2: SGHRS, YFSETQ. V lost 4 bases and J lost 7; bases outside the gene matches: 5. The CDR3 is CASSLGTENSPLHF. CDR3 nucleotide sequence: TGCGCCAGCAGCCTCGGGACAGAAAATTCACCCCTCCACTTT.

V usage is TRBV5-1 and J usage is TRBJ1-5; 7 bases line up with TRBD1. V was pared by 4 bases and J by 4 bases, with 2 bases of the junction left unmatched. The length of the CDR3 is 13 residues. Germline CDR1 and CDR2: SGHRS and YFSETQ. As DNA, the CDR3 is TGCGCCAGCAGCGAACAGGGGAATCAGCCCCAGCATTTT. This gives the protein CASSEQGNQPQHF. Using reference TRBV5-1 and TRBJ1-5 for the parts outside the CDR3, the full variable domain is KAGVTQTPRYLIKTRGQQVTLSCSPISGHRSVSWYQQTPGQGLQFLFEYFSETQRNKGNFPGRFSGRQFSNSRSEMNVSTLELGDSALYLCASSEQGNQPQHFGDGTRLSIL.

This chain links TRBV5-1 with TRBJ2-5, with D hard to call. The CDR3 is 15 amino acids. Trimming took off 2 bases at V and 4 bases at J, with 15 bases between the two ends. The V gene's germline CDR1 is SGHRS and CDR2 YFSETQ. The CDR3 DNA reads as TGCGCCAGCAGCTTAGGAAGAGGTCAATTAGAGACCCAGTACTTC. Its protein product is CASSLGRGQLETQYF.